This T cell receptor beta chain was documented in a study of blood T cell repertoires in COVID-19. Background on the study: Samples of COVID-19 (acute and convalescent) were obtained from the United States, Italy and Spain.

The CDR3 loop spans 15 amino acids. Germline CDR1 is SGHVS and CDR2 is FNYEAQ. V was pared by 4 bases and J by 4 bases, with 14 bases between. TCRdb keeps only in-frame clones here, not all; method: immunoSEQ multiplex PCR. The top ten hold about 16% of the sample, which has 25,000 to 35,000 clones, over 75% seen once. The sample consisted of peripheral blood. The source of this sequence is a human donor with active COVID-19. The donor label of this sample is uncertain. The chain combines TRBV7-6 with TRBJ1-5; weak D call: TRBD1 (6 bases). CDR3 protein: CASSYLGTPNQPQHF. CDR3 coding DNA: TGTGCCAGCAGCTACCTTGGGACACCTAATCAGCCCCAGCATTTT.